Below, one T cell receptor beta chain is given with its context. Its antigen is not identified. Vbeta (60) and Jbeta (13) primers were used in the PCR. Original processing methods: About 10 million of around 85 million unique TCR beta chains were shared, per a later count. Assay: immunoSEQ multiplex PCR; the TCRdb copy retains only in-frame clones and omits some. The DNA gave D and trimming, while V, J and clone size come from that table. This table has 86,000 or so clones, roughly 80% appearing once. The CDR3 covers 17 residues. Germline V gene sequence: CDR1 SGHVS, CDR2 FNYEAQ. The V gene lost 5 bases and the J gene lost 2 bases, with 19 bases spanning the gap. These data are taken from a study of cytomegalovirus exposure and HLA in healthy donors. Overall study: One earlier analysis, a look at 180 million or so T cells, found roughly 120 million unique TCR beta sequences.

Study outcomes and limitations: In a later analysis, V- and J-gene trimming of beta chains associated with a DCLRE1C missense variant, replicated independently. Only CMV serostatus was available as immune exposure information.

The receptor was derived from a woman in her 40s in good health and CMV-seropositive. Sequenced: PBMCs. This chain connects TRBV7-6 to TRBJ2-1; D is unresolved. The CDR3 loop reads CASSPQLQQIPYNEQFF. The CDR3 DNA is TGTGCCAGCAGCCCTCAATTACAGCAAATCCCCTACAATGAGCAGTTCTTC. The full variable domain, with the rest looked up from reference TRBV7-6 and TRBJ2-1, is GAGVSQSPRYKVTKRGQDVALRCDPISGHVSLYWYRQALGQGPEFLTYFNYEAQQDKSGLPNDRFSAERPEGSISTLTIQRTEQRDSAMYRCASSPQLQQIPYNEQFFGPGTRLTVL.